One sample yielded the 3 T cell receptor beta chains listed below, sequenced in a study of blood T cell repertoires in COVID-19. Sequenced by immunoSEQ multiplex PCR; TCRdb stores in-frame clones only, minus some. The sample has 490,000 or so clones; about nine tenths are singletons. The sequencing input was PBMCs or T cells enriched from blood (not recorded which). Every receptor here comes from a woman in her fifties or sixties who had recovered from COVID-19.

The gene calls are TRBV18 and TRBJ2-5; 10 nucleotides align to TRBD1. The CDR3 has 21 residues. Trimming removed 1 base from V and 4 bases from J; junction bases left unmatched: 21. Looked up from germline, CDR1 is KGHSH and CDR2 is LQKENI. The CDR3: CASSPRRGSGTGAIGRETQYF. The CDR3 nucleotides are TGTGCCAGCTCACCACGGAGGGGATCCGGGACAGGGGCCATCGGGAGAGAGACCCAGTACTTC.

The chain couples TRBV11-3 to TRBJ1-6; 8 bases are shared with TRBD1. The CDR3 covers 14 residues. The germline gives CDR1 SGHNT, CDR2 YENEEA. V lost 5 bases to trimming and J lost 10 bases; unmatched junction nucleotides: 7. The CDR3 is CASSPGQGGSPLHF. CDR3 nucleotides: TGTGCCAGCAGCCCCGGACAGGGAGGGTCACCCCTCCACTTT.

The gene calls are TRBV5-8 and TRBJ1-3, with unresolved D. Trimming stripped 1 base from V and 2 bases from J, with 10 bases between. Germline loops: CDR1 SGHTS, CDR2 YDEGEE. The CDR3 covers 15 residues. CDR3 sequence: CASSLSHGAGNTIYF. The CDR3 nucleotides read TGTGCCAGCAGCTTGTCCCACGGAGCTGGAAACACCATATATTTT.